A selection of T cell receptor beta chains follows, all from one sample in a study of blood T cells in healthy people across ages. MiXCR, run by TCRdb on the 5' RACE reads, gives a single entry per CDR3 protein. The profile shows 1.5 million to 2 million distinct CDR3 sequences, 28% of them singletons. Sequencing input: blood. These receptors were collected from a woman in her 30s in good health. Each CDR3 is given with its conserved first and last residue. D genes are given only for firm matches. Size is stated for part of the rows, as once, few or many counts, or as a class when the clone is expanded.

abundance: many; v_gene: TRBV6-7; j_gene: TRBJ2-7; d_gene: -; CDR3nt: TGTGCCAGCAGTTACCCATCCCCTCCGCCCTGTTACGAGCAGTACTTC; CDR3aa: CASSYPSPPPCYEQYF
abundance: -; v_gene: TRBV20-1; j_gene: TRBJ2-3; d_gene: -; CDR3nt: TGCAGTGCTAGGAAGGGGCGGCGGGGCACAGATACGCAGTATTTT; CDR3aa: CSARKGRRGTDTQYF
abundance: many; v_gene: TRBV20-1; j_gene: TRBJ2-7; d_gene: -; CDR3nt: TGCAGTGCTAGCCGGGACTCGGACTACGAGCAGTACTTC; CDR3aa: CSASRDSDYEQYF
abundance: -; v_gene: TRBV7-6; j_gene: TRBJ1-5; d_gene: -; CDR3nt: TGTGCCAGCAGCTTAGCGCACGATCAGCCCCAGCATTTT; CDR3aa: CASSLAHDQPQHF
abundance: few; v_gene: TRBV29-1; j_gene: TRBJ1-1; d_gene: -; CDR3nt: TGCAGCGTTGTTGGGTGGTATGTAGGGAACACTGAAGCTTTCTTT; CDR3aa: CSVVGWYVGNTEAFF
abundance: -; v_gene: TRBV11-2; j_gene: TRBJ2-1; d_gene: -; CDR3nt: TGTGCCAGCAGCCCCGGGAGCCCTAACGAGCAGTTCTTC; CDR3aa: CASSPGSPNEQFF
abundance: -; v_gene: TRBV19; j_gene: TRBJ2-1; d_gene: TRBD1; CDR3nt: TGTGACAGTAGGGAAGACAGGGGGGTCAATGAGCAGTTCTTC; CDR3aa: CDSREDRGVNEQFF
abundance: many; v_gene: TRBV5-1; j_gene: TRBJ2-3; d_gene: TRBD2; CDR3nt: TGCGCCAGCAGCCCGGGACTAGTGGGCACAGATACGCAGTATTTT; CDR3aa: CASSPGLVGTDTQYF
abundance: few; v_gene: TRBV10-3; j_gene: TRBJ2-4; d_gene: TRBD2; CDR3nt: TGTGCCATCAGTGAGACATCGGCTAGCGGGGGCCCGAACATTCAGTACTTC; CDR3aa: CAISETSASGGPNIQYF
abundance: once; v_gene: TRBV2; j_gene: TRBJ2-3; d_gene: -; CDR3nt: TGTGCGCAGCGGCGGGACTTCCCCCATAGCACAGATACGCAGTATTTT; CDR3aa: CAQRRDFPHSTDTQYF
abundance: -; v_gene: TRBV6-2/TRBV6-3; j_gene: TRBJ2-1; d_gene: -; CDR3nt: TGTGCCAGCGGGGCTACCTACAATGAGCAGTTCTTC; CDR3aa: CASGATYNEQFF
abundance: -; v_gene: TRBV4-1; j_gene: TRBJ2-3; d_gene: -; CDR3nt: TGCGCCAGCAGCCAAGTTCTCGGGGGTAGTACAGATACGCAGTATTTT; CDR3aa: CASSQVLGGSTDTQYF
abundance: -; v_gene: TRBV7-9; j_gene: TRBJ2-1; d_gene: TRBD1; CDR3nt: TGTGCCAACAGCCCAACCGGGACAGGGATGAATAATGAGCAGTTCTTC; CDR3aa: CANSPTGTGMNNEQFF
abundance: many; v_gene: TRBV20-1; j_gene: TRBJ2-5; d_gene: TRBD2; CDR3nt: TGCAGTGCTAGAGAGAGTGGCGGGGGGGTCCGCCAAGAGACCCAGTACTTC; CDR3aa: CSARESGGGVRQETQYF
abundance: -; v_gene: TRBV20-1; j_gene: TRBJ2-3; d_gene: TRBD2; CDR3nt: TGCAGTGCCGAGATACGGGCGGGAGGCACAGATACGCAGTATTTT; CDR3aa: CSAEIRAGGTDTQYF
abundance: few; v_gene: TRBV5-1; j_gene: TRBJ2-1; d_gene: TRBD2; CDR3nt: TGCGCCAGCAGCTTGACTAGCGTGGACTACAATGAGCAGTTCTTC; CDR3aa: CASSLTSVDYNEQFF
abundance: -; v_gene: TRBV30; j_gene: TRBJ2-7; d_gene: TRBD1; CDR3nt: TGTGCCTGGAGTATGGGACAGGGGAGGACCTACGAGCAGTACTTC; CDR3aa: CAWSMGQGRTYEQYF
abundance: -; v_gene: TRBV4-2; j_gene: TRBJ2-1; d_gene: -; CDR3nt: TGTGCCAGCAGCCCGCTCACGACAGTCGATGAGCAGTTCTTC; CDR3aa: CASSPLTTVDEQFF
abundance: few; v_gene: TRBV7-2; j_gene: TRBJ1-5; d_gene: TRBD1; CDR3nt: TGTGCCAGCAGCTTAGGAGACAGGGCTGATCAGCCCCAGCATTTT; CDR3aa: CASSLGDRADQPQHF
abundance: few; v_gene: TRBV13; j_gene: TRBJ2-5; d_gene: -; CDR3nt: TGTGCCAGCAGCGGGGGACCACTACAAGAGACCCAGTACTTC; CDR3aa: CASSGGPLQETQYF
abundance: -; v_gene: TRBV5-1; j_gene: TRBJ2-7; d_gene: -; CDR3nt: TGCGCCAGCAGCTTGGCCAACAGGGTGAGCAACGAGCAGTACTTC; CDR3aa: CASSLANRVSNEQYF
abundance: many; v_gene: TRBV4-3; j_gene: TRBJ2-5; d_gene: -; CDR3nt: TGCGCCAGCAGCCTTGAACCTGGGGAGACCCAGTACTTC; CDR3aa: CASSLEPGETQYF
abundance: few; v_gene: TRBV7-9; j_gene: TRBJ1-1; d_gene: -; CDR3nt: TGTGCCAGCAGCACGGGATATGAAGCTTTCTTT; CDR3aa: CASSTGYEAFF
abundance: few; v_gene: TRBV20-1; j_gene: TRBJ1-2; d_gene: -; CDR3nt: TGCAGTGCTAGAGATCCCAATGGGGGGCAAGGCTACACCTTC; CDR3aa: CSARDPNGGQGYTF
abundance: many; v_gene: TRBV20-1; j_gene: TRBJ2-1; d_gene: TRBD2; CDR3nt: TGCAGTGCTACCCATCTAGCGGGGGGATCCTACAATGAGCAGTTCTTC; CDR3aa: CSATHLAGGSYNEQFF
abundance: few; v_gene: TRBV15; j_gene: TRBJ2-1; d_gene: -; CDR3nt: TGTGCCACCAGCAGAGATCTCGTTTTTAATGAGCAGTTCTTC; CDR3aa: CATSRDLVFNEQFF
abundance: few; v_gene: TRBV12-3/TRBV12-4; j_gene: TRBJ2-4; d_gene: TRBD1; CDR3nt: TGTGCCAGCAGGGGGACAGGCATACTCTACAAAAACATTCAGTACTTC; CDR3aa: CASRGTGILYKNIQYF
abundance: once; v_gene: TRBV14; j_gene: TRBJ2-7; d_gene: -; CDR3nt: TGTGCCAGCAGCCTTGGACGCCCACCCTACGAGCAGTACTTC; CDR3aa: CASSLGRPPYEQYF
abundance: few; v_gene: TRBV5-1; j_gene: TRBJ2-7; d_gene: -; CDR3nt: TGCGCCAGCAGCGGGGACAAATGGGCCTACGAGCAGTACTTC; CDR3aa: CASSGDKWAYEQYF
abundance: few; v_gene: TRBV4-3; j_gene: TRBJ2-7; d_gene: -; CDR3nt: TGCGCCAGCAGCCAAGCTCCCCTATCCATTTACGAGCAGTACTTC; CDR3aa: CASSQAPLSIYEQYF
abundance: many; v_gene: TRBV4-1; j_gene: TRBJ1-2; d_gene: -; CDR3nt: TGCGCCAGCAGCCAAGATTCCAGGGACACCTATGGCTACACCTTC; CDR3aa: CASSQDSRDTYGYTF
abundance: many; v_gene: TRBV5-1; j_gene: TRBJ2-1; d_gene: -; CDR3nt: TGCGCCAGTTTCCGGGACTACAATGAGCAGTTCTTC; CDR3aa: CASFRDYNEQFF
abundance: -; v_gene: TRBV28; j_gene: TRBJ2-1; d_gene: TRBD2; CDR3nt: TGTGCCAGCAATACTGGGGTAGCGGGGGGGCCTGAGCAGTTCTTC; CDR3aa: CASNTGVAGGPEQFF
abundance: -; v_gene: TRBV4-1; j_gene: TRBJ2-3; d_gene: -; CDR3nt: TGCGCCAGCAGCCAAGATAAGCTAGCGAGGACGCAGTATTTT; CDR3aa: CASSQDKLARTQYF
abundance: many; v_gene: TRBV7-2; j_gene: TRBJ2-5; d_gene: -; CDR3nt: TGTGCCAGCAGCTTATTTAATCTAGATGTAAAGACCCAGTACTTC; CDR3aa: CASSLFNLDVKTQYF
abundance: -; v_gene: TRBV3-1; j_gene: TRBJ2-1; d_gene: -; CDR3nt: TGTGCCAGCAGCTATATACAGGGCAATGAGCAGTTCTTC; CDR3aa: CASSYIQGNEQFF
abundance: -; v_gene: TRBV12-3/TRBV12-4; j_gene: TRBJ2-7; d_gene: -; CDR3nt: TGTGCCAGTACGTTTATGGCATCTACCTACGAGCAGTACTTC; CDR3aa: CASTFMASTYEQYF
abundance: -; v_gene: TRBV5-1; j_gene: TRBJ2-7; d_gene: TRBD1; CDR3nt: TGCGCCAGCAGCCTTGACGGGGACAGAGGATCCTACGAGCAGTACTTC; CDR3aa: CASSLDGDRGSYEQYF
abundance: few; v_gene: TRBV6-2/TRBV6-3; j_gene: TRBJ1-2; d_gene: -; CDR3nt: TGTGCCAGCAGTTACAGGAGGGGCTACACCTTC; CDR3aa: CASSYRRGYTF
abundance: once; v_gene: TRBV20-1; j_gene: TRBJ2-1; d_gene: TRBD1; CDR3nt: TGCAGTGCCGGACAGGGCGGGAATGAGCAGTTCTTC; CDR3aa: CSAGQGGNEQFF
abundance: -; v_gene: TRBV4-1; j_gene: TRBJ2-1; d_gene: TRBD1; CDR3nt: TGCGCCAGCAGCCAAGTGGGACAGGCCGCGAATGAGCAGTTCTTC; CDR3aa: CASSQVGQAANEQFF
abundance: -; v_gene: TRBV20-1; j_gene: TRBJ2-7; d_gene: -; CDR3nt: TGCAGTGCTAGAGGAGCCGCGGGGTATTCCTACGAGCAGTACTTC; CDR3aa: CSARGAAGYSYEQYF
abundance: few; v_gene: TRBV11-2; j_gene: TRBJ2-2; d_gene: -; CDR3nt: TGTGCCAGCAGCTTAGATATTGTGTTGGGGCAGAAGCGCCCAGGGGAGCTGTTTTTT; CDR3aa: CASSLDIVLGQKRPGELFF
abundance: many; v_gene: TRBV29-1; j_gene: TRBJ1-2; d_gene: TRBD1; CDR3nt: TGCAGCGTTGGGGGACAGCCCTATGGCTACACCTTC; CDR3aa: CSVGGQPYGYTF
abundance: few; v_gene: TRBV7-9; j_gene: TRBJ2-1; d_gene: -; CDR3nt: TGTGCCGGCAGCTTGAAAGGCACCTCATACAATGAGCAGTTCTTC; CDR3aa: CAGSLKGTSYNEQFF
abundance: few; v_gene: TRBV7-9; j_gene: TRBJ2-1; d_gene: TRBD2; CDR3nt: TGTGCCAGCTTGGGGGGGACTAGCGGTCCCCTACGTTACAATGAGCAGTTCTTC; CDR3aa: CASLGGTSGPLRYNEQFF
abundance: -; v_gene: TRBV30; j_gene: TRBJ2-3; d_gene: -; CDR3nt: TGTGCCTGGAGTGTAGTCCAGAGCACAGATACGCAGTATTTT; CDR3aa: CAWSVVQSTDTQYF
abundance: -; v_gene: TRBV20-1; j_gene: TRBJ2-1; d_gene: TRBD2; CDR3nt: TGCAGTGCTACCTGGACTAGCGGGAATCGTATGCAGTTCTTC; CDR3aa: CSATWTSGNRMQFF
abundance: few; v_gene: TRBV12-3/TRBV12-4; j_gene: TRBJ1-2; d_gene: -; CDR3nt: TGTGCCAGCAGTTTCGCAGATCCTAGCGGGGGCTACACCTTC; CDR3aa: CASSFADPSGGYTF
abundance: -; v_gene: TRBV2; j_gene: TRBJ2-5; d_gene: -; CDR3nt: TGTGCCAGCAGGTTACAGGGAGACGAGACCCAGTACTTC; CDR3aa: CASRLQGDETQYF